The 4 T cell receptor beta chains given below trace back to one sample, sequenced in a study of T-cell memory formation after mild COVID-19. TCRdb independently ran MiXCR on the 5' RACE reads; one entry per CDR3 protein. The table shows about 400,000 distinct CDR3 sequences, with more than 15% occurring only once. The sample comprised PBMCs or a T cell subset sorted from them (not recorded which). The receptors here all came from a man in his late teens or twenties who had mild COVID-19 (a few samples of this study predate the infection). Cell type and time point are not known.

This clonotype was found many times. The CDR3 here is CASSLGTGGDTQYF. The CDR3 DNA sequence: TGTGCCAGCAGTTTGGGGACAGGGGGAGATACGCAGTATTTT. This chain links TRBV12-3 or TRBV12-4 with TRBJ2-3; 11 nucleotides align to TRBD1. The junction had 1 base not matched to a gene; V was cut back by 3 bases and J by 5 bases. The CDR3 has 14 amino acids.

This clonotype was seen ten or more times. The J gene is TRBJ1-4, the V gene TRBV4-2; 9 bases are shared with TRBD1. Germline V gene sequence: CDR1 LGHNA, CDR2 YNFKEQ. The junction had 5 bases not matched to a gene; V was cut back by 4 bases and J by 2 bases. The CDR3 is made up of 16 amino acids. The CDR3 DNA follows: TGTGCCAGCAGCCTACAGGGGGCGGCCACTAATGAAAAACTGTTTTTT. Protein sequence: CASSLQGAATNEKLFF.

The chain is built from TRBV5-1 and TRBJ2-5; D possibly matches TRBD1 or TRBD2 (5 bases each). Per germline, CDR1 SGHRS and CDR2 YFSETQ. The V and J ends lost 4 bases and 4 bases respectively, with 14 bases between them. This CDR3 is built from 14 residues. The CDR3 region is CASSEDPGPETQYF. For the CDR3, the DNA is TGCGCCAGCAGCGAGGACCCGGGGCCAGAGACCCAGTACTTC.

The rearrangement links TRBV4-3 to TRBJ2-5; D might be TRBD2 (8 bases). In germline, CDR1 is LGHNA, CDR2 YSLEER. The CDR3 contains 18 residues. V was pared by 0 bases and J by 0 bases, with 17 bases between. The CDR3 loop is CASSQDREGALYQETQYF. For the CDR3, the DNA is TGCGCCAGCAGCCAAGATCGGGAGGGGGCATTGTACCAAGAGACCCAGTACTTC.